Shown below are 24 T cell receptor beta chains from a single sample sequenced in a study of T-cell memory formation after mild COVID-19. TCRdb reanalysed the 5' RACE reads using MiXCR and keeps one entry per CDR3 protein. The table has more than 85,000 distinct CDR3 sequences, around 10% seen once. The sample was PBMCs or a T cell subset sorted from them (not recorded which). All receptors come from a man aged 18 to 29 who had mild COVID-19 (a few samples of this study predate the infection). Cell type and time point are not known.

This clonotype was detected ten times or more. The rearrangement uses TRBV4-1 and TRBJ1-2; no firm D call. The V end lost 1 base, the J end lost 2 bases, and 14 bases lay between the germline ends. This CDR3 is built from 16 residues. Looked up from germline, CDR1 is MGHRA and CDR2 is YSYEKL. For the CDR3, the DNA is TGCGCCAGCAGCCAAGGGACGCAGGCAATCAACTATGGCTACACCTTC. Protein: CASSQGTQAINYGYTF.

The chain employs TRBV6-5 and TRBJ2-1; D remains ambiguous. Germline V CDR1 and CDR2: MNHEY, SVGAGI. This CDR3 is built from 13 residues. V shed 6 bases and J shed 10 bases, with 16 bases lying between them. The DNA for the CDR3 is TGTGCCAGCAGGCCGATCGGTGGCTGGGAGCAGTTCTTC. Translation: CASRPIGGWEQFF.

This clonotype appeared a few times. This sequence joins TRBV7-2 and TRBJ2-2, with TRBD1 matching 9 bases. This CDR3 region has 17 residues. CDR1 and CDR2 from the germline V gene are SGHTA and FQGNSA. With V trimmed by 3 bases and J by 3 bases, 8 bases remained unmatched. Written as DNA, the CDR3 is TGTGCCAGCAGCTTGAACAGGGGGCGCGTGCACACCGGGGAGCTGTTTTTT. This codes for CASSLNRGRVHTGELFF. The entire variable domain, with the rest obtained from reference TRBV7-2 and TRBJ2-2, is as follows: GAGVSQSPSNKVTEKGKDVELRCDPISGHTALYWYRQSLGQGLEFLIYFQGNSAPDKSGLPSDRFSAERTGGSVSTLTIQRTQQEDSAVYLCASSLNRGRVHTGELFFGEGSRLTVL.

There are a few counts of this clonotype. The gene calls are TRBV4-3 and TRBJ2-4; D is possibly TRBD1 or TRBD2 (5 bases each). The V gene's germline CDR1 is LGHNA and CDR2 YSLEER. V shed 2 bases and J shed 2 bases, with 10 bases lying between them. The length of the CDR3 is 15 residues. For the CDR3, the DNA is TGCGCCAGCAGCCAAAGAGGGGCTCCCAAAAACATTCAGTACTTC. Translating it yields CASSQRGAPKNIQYF.

The chain combines TRBV7-8 with TRBJ1-4, with TRBD1 matching 7 bases. CDR3 length equals 18 residues. The trim removed 5 bases at V and 2 bases at J, leaving 14 bases unmatched. CDR1 is SGHVS and CDR2 is FQNEAQ in the germline V gene. The CDR3 protein is CASSPVRGIYWTNEKLFF. The CDR3 region has the DNA TGTGCCAGCAGCCCTGTCAGGGGGATTTATTGGACTAATGAAAAACTGTTTTTT.

This clonotype was seen a handful of times. The V and J genes are TRBV15 and TRBJ2-1; TRBD2 is a possible D gene (6 bases). CDR3 size: 14 residues. Germline CDR1 LNHNV, CDR2 YYDKDF (reference sequence). The ends were cut back, 2 bases at V and 9 bases at J, with 14 bases in the middle. The CDR3 region is CATSRYGVGGEQFF. The CDR3 DNA follows: TGTGCCACCAGCAGATATGGAGTCGGGGGTGAGCAGTTCTTC.

The chain is built from TRBV7-9 and TRBJ2-1, with TRBD1 identical over 7 bases. Trimming removed 5 bases from V and 8 bases from J; junction bases left unmatched: 6. The CDR3 spans 13 residues. Germline V gene lookup returns CDR1 SEHNR and CDR2 FQNEAQ (reference sequence). The CDR3 loop reads CASSKDRRDEQFF. The DNA for the CDR3 is TGTGCCAGCAGCAAGGACAGGCGGGATGAGCAGTTCTTC.

This clonotype showed up just a few times. The chain has TRBV7-9 and TRBJ2-5; 9 bases agree with TRBD1. V lost 6 bases, J lost 6 bases, and 11 bases stayed unmatched. The CDR3 contains 15 residues. Germline CDR1 SEHNR, CDR2 FQNEAQ (reference sequence). This CDR3 is CASSLEGQGVKTQYF. The CDR3 nucleotides read TGTGCCAGCAGTTTGGAGGGACAGGGCGTAAAGACCCAGTACTTC.

In this sample, this clonotype turned up a few times. This sequence joins TRBV4-2 and TRBJ1-2; D is perhaps TRBD1 (5 bases). The CDR3 consists of 13 residues. Germline CDR1 LGHNA, CDR2 YNFKEQ. V lost 0 bases and J 7 bases, leaving 9 bases between the germline ends. The CDR3 nucleotides are TGTGCCAGCAGCCAAGAAGGGGACGGTGGCTACACCTTC. It yields the protein CASSQEGDGGYTF.

The table lists this clonotype with a few counts. The rearrangement joins TRBV4-1 to TRBJ2-5, with unresolved D. Germline V gives CDR1 MGHRA, CDR2 YSYEKL. The CDR3 runs to 14 residues. V lost 4 bases and J 2 bases, leaving 11 bases between the germline ends. The DNA for the CDR3 is TGCGCCAGCAGCCTGACGGTGAAGCAAGAGACCCAGTACTTC. Protein: CASSLTVKQETQYF.

This clonotype was observed a handful of times. The CDR3 carries no conserved terminal phenylalanine or tryptophan, so it likely arises from a read error. This chain links TRBV5-1 with TRBJ2-7; D might be TRBD1 or TRBD2, each matching 5 bases. CDR3 length: 14 amino acids. Trimming removed 4 bases from V and 5 bases from J, with 16 bases in between. Germline V gene lookup returns CDR1 SGHRS and CDR2 YFSETQ. The CDR3 DNA sequence: TGCGCCAGCAGCCGCCGGGGCGGATCGGACGAGCAGTACGCC. It translates to CASSRRGGSDEQYA.

The V call is TRBV13, the J call TRBJ1-1, with TRBD1 identical over 7 bases. From germline, CDR1 is PRHDT and CDR2 FYEKMQ (reference sequence). The CDR3 is made up of 15 amino acids. V gave up 6 bases and J gave up 3 bases; unmatched junction bases: 10. In nucleotides, the CDR3 is TGTGCCAGCAGATGGAAGGGGGCCTTTGACACTGAAGCTTTCTTT. It specifies CASRWKGAFDTEAFF.

This clonotype showed up many times. The chain couples TRBV12-3 or TRBV12-4 to TRBJ2-5; TRBD2 is a possible D gene (6 bases). This CDR3 region has 15 residues. V was clipped by 3 bases and J by 5 bases, with 16 bases between them. CDR3 DNA: TGTGCCAGCAGTTTGGCTAGCCCAGGAGGGGAGACCCAGTACTTC. Encoded protein: CASSLASPGGETQYF.

This chain joins TRBV27 and TRBJ1-6; D may be TRBD1 (5 bases). The CDR3 is 13 amino acids. Trimming took off 4 bases at V and 7 bases at J, with 8 bases between the two ends. Per germline, CDR1 MNHEY and CDR2 SMNVEV (reference sequence). The DNA for the CDR3 is TGTGCCAGCAGTTGGGGGGACAATTCACCCCTCCACTTT. It codes for CASSWGDNSPLHF.

The genes are TRBV2 and TRBJ1-1, with D maybe TRBD1 (5 bases). The CDR3 runs to 13 residues. Trimming pared 2 bases from V and 8 bases from J, leaving 12 bases between. The germline CDR1 and CDR2 sequences are SNHLY and FYNNEI. The CDR3 reads CASSEFRDREAFF. The CDR3 DNA sequence: TGTGCCAGCAGTGAATTTCGTGACAGAGAAGCTTTCTTT.

This clonotype was observed a handful of times. The CDR3 is CASSQAGVASWTGELFF. CDR3 nucleotides: TGTGCCAGCAGCCAAGCTGGAGTAGCTTCGTGGACCGGGGAGCTGTTTTTT. The rearrangement uses TRBV3-1 and TRBJ2-2; no clear D gene. The germline V gene has CDR1 LGHDT and CDR2 YNNKEL (reference sequence). This CDR3 has 17 amino acids. V was trimmed by 1 base and J by 5 bases, leaving 17 bases between them. Complete variable domain (other parts from reference TRBV3-1 and TRBJ2-2): DTAVSQTPKYLVTQMGNDKSIKCEQNLGHDTMYWYKQDSKKFLKIMFSYNNKELIINETVPNRFSPKSPDKAHLNLHINSLELGDSAVYFCASSQAGVASWTGELFFGEGSRLTVL.

The chain employs TRBV9 and TRBJ2-2; D is perhaps TRBD1 (5 bases). Germline CDR1 is SGDLS and CDR2 is YYNGEE. The length of the CDR3 is 15 residues. V was clipped by 1 base and J by 3 bases, with 10 bases between them. The CDR3 loop reads CASSVKTDYTGELFF. CDR3 nucleotides: TGTGCCAGCAGCGTAAAGACAGATTACACCGGGGAGCTGTTTTTT.

This clonotype showed up just a few times. V and J are TRBV4-1 and TRBJ1-1; no firm D call. Trimming removed 4 bases from V and 1 base from J, with 10 bases in between. The CDR3 has 14 residues. From germline, CDR1 is MGHRA and CDR2 YSYEKL. CDR3 DNA: TGCGCCAGCAGCCGAGGACCGCCGAACACTGAAGCTTTCTTT. Amino acid sequence: CASSRGPPNTEAFF.

This clonotype has only a few counts. The chain links TRBV5-5 to TRBJ2-5; D unclear. This CDR3 region has 14 residues. Trimming cost V 4 bases and J 2 bases, with 12 bases left between them. CDR1 and CDR2 (germline): SGHKS, YYEKEE (reference sequence). The CDR3 DNA is TGTGCCAGCAGCCTAACGGGCAGACAAGAGACCCAGTACTTC. This codes for CASSLTGRQETQYF.

The rearrangement links TRBV4-1 to TRBJ1-5; no clear D. The CDR3 consists of 12 residues. Germline V gene data show CDR1 as MGHRA and CDR2 as YSYEKL. V was shortened by 4 bases and J by 9 bases, with 10 bases between the two germline ends. The CDR3 DNA is TGCGCCAGCAGCCCCCCCGGGCGGCCCCAGCATTTT. This codes for CASSPPGRPQHF.

CDR3 sequence (DNA): TGCGCCAGCAGTGAGTACGAGCGGGGGGAGGACTACGAGCAGTACTTC. Its translation is CASSEYERGEDYEQYF. The J gene is TRBJ2-7, the V gene TRBV10-2; TRBD2 matches 9 bases. The CDR3 loop spans 16 amino acids. Per germline, CDR1 WSHSY and CDR2 SAAADI. Trimming cost V 1 base and J 3 bases; bases outside gene matches: 7.

The chain has TRBV12-5 and TRBJ2-6; TRBD1 aligns across 9 bases. Germline assignment: CDR1 LGHNT and CDR2 FRNRAP. With V trimmed by 3 bases and J by 2 bases, 8 bases remained unmatched. The CDR3 spans 18 residues. CDR3 nucleotide sequence: TGTGCTAGTGGTTTCATGGACAGGGGAGCCACTGGGGCCAACGTCCTGACTTTC. Translating gives CASGFMDRGATGANVLTF.

This clonotype came up a few times. CDR3 sequence: CASSFDPRETQYF. DNA of the CDR3: TGCGCCAGCAGCTTTGACCCTCGGGAGACCCAGTACTTC. The chain links TRBV5-1 to TRBJ2-5, with no clear D. This CDR3 spans 13 amino acids. V was pared by 2 bases and J by 5 bases, with 10 bases between. Germline CDR1 reads SGHRS; CDR2 reads YFSETQ.

With respect to this clonotype: Here the CDR3 omits its conserved ending phenylalanine or tryptophan, so a read error is the likely source. The V gene is TRBV11-2, the J gene TRBJ2-5, with 10 bases that match TRBD1. The CDR3 contains 15 residues. Losses at the gene ends were 5 bases for V and 5 bases for J; bases not matched to a gene: 8. CDR1 is SGHAT and CDR2 is FQNNGV in the germline V gene. CDR3 loop: CASSVRDRGRETQYL. The CDR3, as DNA: TGTGCCAGCAGCGTCCGGGACAGGGGCAGGGAGACCCAGTACTTA.